These 25 T cell receptor beta chains came from one sample sequenced in a study of sequential checkpoint blockade in melanoma (dated by TCRdb to about 2019). The treatment or condition label of this sample denotes: randomized to nivolumab then ipilimumab (arm A) or the reverse (arm B). The method behind the library was the immunoSEQ multiplex PCR assay. TCRdb limited this immuneACCESS table to in-frame rearrangements with V and J called. A share of clones is missing; checked studies link under half to unresolved V genes, and the rest is unexplained. The sample yields 15,000 to 20,000 clones; about 69% were counted once. 4.5% to 5.5% of the sample comes from the top ten. The sequencing used tumor tissue (inferred from file names), collected from a patient given nivolumab and ipilimumab in sequence. Source of these receptors: a human donor with melanoma.

V and J are TRBV11-3 and TRBJ2-3; 11 bases match TRBD2. Germline CDR1 is SGHNT and CDR2 is YENEEA. This CDR3 has 18 residues. Trimming cost V 3 bases and J 0 bases; bases outside gene matches: 8. The CDR3 coding sequence is TGTGCCAGCAGCTTGCTAGCGGGGGGCCACCCCAGCACAGATACGCAGTATTTT. Translation: CASSLLAGGHPSTDTQYF.

The V gene is TRBV28, the J gene TRBJ2-1; 7 nucleotides agree with TRBD2. CDR1 and CDR2 (germline): MDHEN, SYDVKM. This CDR3 comprises 14 residues. After removal of 7 bases from V and 3 bases from J, the junction contained 6 bases not matched to a gene. The CDR3 sequence: CASTIGGSYNEQFF. As DNA, the CDR3 is TGTGCCAGCACTATAGGCGGGAGCTACAATGAGCAGTTCTTC. Full variable domain (outside the CDR3, taken from reference TRBV28 and TRBJ2-1): DVKVTQSSRYLVKRTGEKVFLECVQDMDHENMFWYRQDPGLGLRLIYFSYDVKMKEKGDIPEGYSVSREKKERFSLILESASTNQTSMYLCASTIGGSYNEQFFGPGTRLTVL.

V is TRBV6-8 and J is TRBJ2-7; a possible D gene is TRBD1 (6 bases). This CDR3 has 15 residues. CDR1 is MNHGY and CDR2 is SAAAGT in the germline V gene. V dropped 6 bases and J dropped 7 bases, with 22 bases sitting between them. The CDR3 is CASSNTGTRAEEQYF. The CDR3 coding sequence is TGTGCCAGCAGCAACACCGGGACACGGGCCGAGGAGCAGTACTTC.

V and J are TRBV19 and TRBJ2-2; D gene unclear. Germline values: CDR1 LNHDA, CDR2 SQIVND (reference sequence). V gave up 5 bases and J gave up 6 bases, with 4 bases separating them. The CDR3 totals 11 residues. The CDR3 bases are TGTGCCAGTAGTCCTCCCGGGGAGCTGTTTTTT. Amino acids: CASSPPGELFF.

The gene calls are TRBV9 and TRBJ2-7, with D uncertain. Germline lookup yields CDR1 SGDLS and CDR2 YYNGEE. Trimming took off 5 bases at V and 6 bases at J, with 12 bases between the two ends. CDR3 length: 12 residues. This chain's CDR3 is CASSAPPGEQYF. CDR3 coding DNA: TGTGCCAGCAGTGCCCCCCCGGGCGAGCAGTACTTC.

The V gene is TRBV10-3, the J gene TRBJ2-1, with D perhaps TRBD1 (6 bases). This CDR3 has 17 residues. V was trimmed by 2 bases and J by 1 base, leaving 15 bases between them. Germline V gives CDR1 ENHRY, CDR2 SYGVKD. CDR3 sequence: CAISEPQDSLSYNEQFF. The CDR3 coding sequence is TGTGCCATCAGTGAGCCTCAGGACAGCCTTTCCTACAATGAGCAGTTCTTC.

CDR3 in amino acids: CASSGGQLNQPQHF. In nucleotides, the CDR3 is TGCGCCAGCAGTGGAGGACAGCTCAATCAGCCCCAGCATTTT. The J gene is TRBJ1-5, the V gene TRBV10-2, with a weak D call TRBD1 (6 bases). V was cut by 4 bases and J by 3 bases, with 10 bases left in between. CDR1 is WSHSY, CDR2 SAAADI, per germline. The CDR3 covers 14 residues.

V and J are TRBV18 and TRBJ1-6; a weak D match, TRBD1 (5 bases). CDR3 length: 12 amino acids. The V end was cut by 3 bases, the J end by 12 bases, with 9 bases between. Per the germline V gene, CDR1 is KGHSH and CDR2 is LQKENI. The CDR3 region has the DNA TGTGCCAGCTCACCTGAAGACAGACCCCTCCACTTT. Protein product: CASSPEDRPLHF.

The gene calls are TRBV23-1 and TRBJ1-2; 9 bases are shared with TRBD1. TRBV23-1 is an ORF; its function is uncertain. Trimming removed 6 bases from V and 6 bases from J; junction bases left unmatched: 5. The CDR3 totals 13 residues. CDR3 region: CASSLRTGDGYTF. CDR3 DNA sequence: TGCGCCAGCAGCTTGCGGACAGGGGATGGCTACACCTTC.

The chain links TRBV30 to TRBJ2-7; 8 bases line up with TRBD1. Per the germline V gene, CDR1 is GTSNPN and CDR2 is SVGIG (reference sequence). The CDR3 totals 13 residues. Trimming removed 7 bases from V and 2 bases from J; junction bases left unmatched: 7. CDR3 loop: CASGGPGTYEQYF. The CDR3 coding sequence is TGTGCCTCAGGGGGCCCAGGGACCTACGAGCAGTACTTC. Full variable domain (rest looked up from reference TRBV30 and TRBJ2-7): SQTIHQWPATLVQPVGSPLSLECTVEGTSNPNLYWYRQAAGRGLQLLFYSVGIGQISSEVPQNLSASRPQDRQFILSSKKLLLSDSGFYLCASGGPGTYEQYFGPGTRLTVT.

The sample holds one count of this clone. This chain links TRBV11-1 with TRBJ2-7, with D tentatively TRBD1 (7 bases). Per germline, CDR1 SGHAT and CDR2 FQDESV (reference sequence). The CDR3 covers 14 residues. The ends were cut back, 3 bases at V and 6 bases at J, with 15 bases in the middle. CDR3 region: CASSFRQGGVEQYF. The DNA of the CDR3 is TGTGCCAGCAGCTTTCGACAGGGAGGCGTCGAGCAGTACTTC.

This clone has more than one count but fewer than ten. The chain has TRBV18 and TRBJ2-2; D gene ambiguous. This CDR3 is built from 15 residues. V gave up 2 bases and J gave up 4 bases, with 11 bases separating them. Germline assignment: CDR1 KGHSH and CDR2 LQKENI. The CDR3 here is CASSPKVPVTGELFF. In nucleotides, the CDR3 is TGTGCCAGCTCACCAAAGGTCCCCGTCACCGGGGAGCTGTTTTTT.

The V and J genes are TRBV28 and TRBJ1-5; perhaps TRBD1 as D (5 bases). Trimming took off 2 bases at V and 3 bases at J, with 11 bases between the two ends. The CDR3 has 15 residues. CDR1 is MDHEN and CDR2 is SYDVKM in the germline V gene. The CDR3 reads CASSLGAGLNQPQHF. The CDR3, as DNA: TGTGCCAGCAGTTTAGGAGCAGGGCTCAATCAGCCCCAGCATTTT.

This clone is medium-sized (0.01 to 0.1%) by share. In nucleotides, the CDR3 is TGTGCCAGCAGTGACACTGGACCGAACACTGAAGCTTTCTTT. Translated, it gives CASSDTGPNTEAFF. V and J are TRBV6-8 and TRBJ1-1; D unresolved. Per the germline V gene, CDR1 is MNHGY and CDR2 is SAAAGT. This CDR3 has 14 amino acids. The V end lost 5 bases, the J end lost 1 base, and 11 bases lay between the germline ends.

The chain joins TRBV6-8 to TRBJ2-4; TRBD2 might be the D (5 bases). This CDR3 contains 15 residues. Deletions cut 4 bases from V and 0 bases from J, with 10 bases between. CDR1 is MNHGY and CDR2 is SAAAGT in the germline V gene. This chain's CDR3 is CASSLRVSAKNIQYF. The CDR3 DNA follows: TGTGCCAGCAGTTTGAGGGTTTCAGCCAAAAACATTCAGTACTTC.

This chain connects TRBV14 to TRBJ2-3, with D perhaps matching TRBD2 (5 bases). CDR1 and CDR2 from the germline V gene are SGHDN and FVKESK. The CDR3 length is 15 residues. V shed 0 bases and J shed 2 bases, with 9 bases lying between them. The CDR3 loop is CASSQDRDFTDTQYF. The CDR3 coding sequence is TGTGCCAGCAGCCAAGACCGGGATTTCACAGATACGCAGTATTTT.

V and J are TRBV6-8 and TRBJ2-3, with a weak D call TRBD2 (7 bases). V was cut by 7 bases and J by 3 bases, with 14 bases left in between. Germline CDR1 is MNHGY and CDR2 is SAAAGT. The CDR3 consists of 14 residues. The CDR3 here is CASNGGLETDTQYF. For the CDR3, the DNA is TGTGCCAGCAACGGGGGGCTGGAGACAGATACGCAGTATTTT.

This clone was observed a single time. This sequence joins TRBV10-3 and TRBJ1-2; D possibly corresponds to TRBD1 (5 bases). The CDR3 consists of 13 residues. From germline, CDR1 is ENHRY and CDR2 SYGVKD. The V and J ends lost 11 bases and 4 bases respectively, with 17 bases between them. In nucleotides, the CDR3 is TGTGCCTGCCGGGAGGGGTATTTCTATGGCTACACCTTC. Residues: CACREGYFYGYTF.

The chain has TRBV23-1 and TRBJ2-7; a possible D gene is TRBD1 (5 bases). TRBV23-1 belongs to the ORF category, with a function that is uncertain. The germline V and J ends were trimmed by 0 bases and 3 bases, with 15 bases remaining between them. This CDR3 region has 16 residues. CDR3 region: CASSQSGQGAVYEQYF. The CDR3 DNA follows: TGCGCCAGCAGTCAATCCGGGCAGGGTGCGGTCTACGAGCAGTACTTC.

This rearrangement joins TRBV6-8 to TRBJ2-2; the match to TRBD2 covers 7 bases. Unmatched junction bases numbered 5, after V lost 0 bases and J lost 1 base. The CDR3 has 17 amino acids. CDR1 MNHGY and CDR2 SAAAGT come from the germline V gene. The CDR3 loop reads CASSYSLAAMNTGELFF. CDR3 nucleotide sequence: TGTGCCAGCAGTTACTCGCTAGCGGCTATGAACACCGGGGAGCTGTTTTTT.

The J gene is TRBJ2-6, the V gene TRBV22-1; the table names TRBD1, a call not compared with the DNA. TRBV22-1 is a known pseudogene. This CDR3 has 17 amino acids. The CDR3 nucleotides read TGTGCCAGCAGTTCACAGGCCGCTTGGTGGGGGGCCAACGTCCTGACTTTC. Translation gives CASSSQAAWWGANVLTF.

The chain uses TRBV18 and TRBJ2-7; weak D call: TRBD2 (7 bases). The V end was cut by 6 bases, the J end by 6 bases, with 18 bases between. The CDR3 loop spans 14 amino acids. CDR1 KGHSH and CDR2 LQKENI come from the germline V gene. CDR3 loop: CASSSAAGASEQYF. The CDR3, as DNA: TGTGCCAGCTCCTCTGCGGCGGGGGCGAGCGAGCAGTACTTC. Full variable domain (outside the CDR3, taken from reference TRBV18 and TRBJ2-7): NAGVMQNPRHLVRRRGQEARLRCSPMKGHSHVYWYRQLPEEGLKFMVYLQKENIIDESGMPKERFSAEFPKEGPSILRIQQVVRGDSAAYFCASSSAAGASEQYFGPGTRLTVT.

This clone was picked up a small number of times. The rearrangement joins TRBV30 to TRBJ2-7; unclear D gene. Germline loops: CDR1 GTSNPN, CDR2 SVGIG (reference sequence). This CDR3 comprises 18 residues. Trimming took off 0 bases at V and 2 bases at J, with 23 bases between the two ends. The CDR3 spells CAWSVLLSRHGRAYEQYF. CDR3 coding DNA: TGTGCCTGGAGTGTACTCTTATCCCGACATGGTAGGGCCTACGAGCAGTACTTC.

The gene calls are TRBV5-1 and TRBJ1-5; D perhaps matches TRBD1 (5 bases). Per the germline V gene, CDR1 is SGHRS and CDR2 is YFSETQ. This CDR3 comprises 15 residues. The V end was cut by 0 bases, the J end by 4 bases, with 11 bases between. CDR3 residues: CASSLGGRINQPQHF. CDR3 in DNA: TGCGCCAGCAGCTTGGGGGGACGGATTAATCAGCCCCAGCATTTT.

The count of this clone is one. V and J are TRBV15 and TRBJ2-6; possibly TRBD1 or TRBD2 for D (5 bases each). V dropped 1 base and J dropped 4 bases, with 11 bases sitting between them. CDR1 is LNHNV, CDR2 YYDKDF, per germline (reference sequence). CDR3 size: 16 residues. The CDR3: CATSRGSGAGANVLTF. The CDR3 region has the DNA TGTGCCACCAGCAGAGGATCCGGGGCAGGGGCCAACGTCCTGACTTTC.